One and the same sample provided the 9 T cell receptor beta chains below, sequenced in a study of CD8 T cells in ankylosing spondylitis. TCRdb re-analysed the 5' RACE reads in MiXCR, keeping a single row per CDR3 protein. There are fewer than 250,000 distinct CDR3 sequences in the sample; around a quarter occur only once, and more than 6.5% lies in the top ten. Source material: blood, either unsorted or a sorted T cell fraction (not recorded which). Source of these receptors: a male donor with ankylosing spondylitis or in good health (not recorded which).

The gene calls are TRBV10-3 and TRBJ2-1, with TRBD2 identical over 7 bases. The germline CDR1 and CDR2 sequences are ENHRY and SYGVKD. V lost 4 bases to trimming and J lost 0 bases; unmatched junction nucleotides: 6. The CDR3 spans 16 residues. The CDR3 region is CAISGQRGSSYNEQFF. The CDR3 DNA reads as TGTGCCATCAGTGGGCAGCGGGGAAGCTCCTACAATGAGCAGTTCTTC.

The V gene is TRBV4-3, the J gene TRBJ2-1, with TRBD2 identical over 8 bases. Germline-derived CDR1 and CDR2 are LGHNA and YSLEER. The ends lost 1 base at V and 6 bases at J; junction bases unmatched: 17. CDR3 size: 19 residues. The CDR3 DNA follows: TGCGCCAGCAGCCAAGTTGTTCTCCGGGCGAGCGGGAGTGTCAATGAGCAGTTCTTC. This codes for CASSQVVLRASGSVNEQFF.

V is TRBV6-5 and J is TRBJ1-5; 10 positions agree with TRBD1. Germline lookup yields CDR1 MNHEY and CDR2 SVGAGI. This CDR3 region has 18 residues. V shed 0 bases, J shed 0 bases, and the junction held 5 bases outside the gene matches. CDR3 amino acids: CASSYSDRGLHSNQPQHF. The DNA of the CDR3 is TGTGCCAGCAGTTACTCCGACAGGGGGCTTCATAGCAATCAGCCCCAGCATTTT.

This rearrangement joins TRBV6-5 to TRBJ1-2; D is uncertain. CDR1 and CDR2 from the germline V gene are MNHEY and SVGAGI. Trimming took 2 bases from V and 4 from J, leaving 8 bases between them. CDR3 length equals 13 residues. The DNA for the CDR3 is TGTGCCAGCAGTTACAAGTCGGCCTATGGCTACACCTTC. This translates into CASSYKSAYGYTF.

This clonotype was counted a few times. Here the CDR3 DNA reads TGCAGTGGAGTTAGCACAGATACGCAGTATTTT. This gives the protein CSGVSTDTQYF. The gene calls are TRBV20-1 and TRBJ2-3; D not resolved. Looked up from germline, CDR1 is DFQATT and CDR2 is SNEGSKA (reference sequence). The CDR3 runs to 11 residues. The ends were cut back, 7 bases at V and 0 bases at J, with 5 bases in the middle.

This clonotype came up many times. This rearrangement joins TRBV6-5 to TRBJ1-5; the D is unclear. The CDR3 is 13 amino acids. V was pared by 4 bases and J by 4 bases, with 8 bases between. The germline V gene encodes CDR1 MNHEY and CDR2 SVGAGI. CDR3 amino acids: CASSFNKNQPQHF. In nucleotides, the CDR3 is TGTGCCAGCAGTTTCAATAAGAATCAGCCCCAGCATTTT.

This clonotype was observed at least ten times. The V call is TRBV12-3 or TRBV12-4, the J call TRBJ2-1; 7 nucleotides match TRBD1. V shed 5 bases and J 3 bases; nucleotides not matched to a gene: 7. The CDR3 sequence is 15 residues long. CDR3 amino acids: CASSPTGKYYNEQFF. For the CDR3, the DNA is TGTGCCAGCAGTCCGACAGGGAAGTACTACAATGAGCAGTTCTTC.

The gene calls are TRBV6-2 or TRBV6-3 and TRBJ1-4; possible D gene TRBD1, 6 bases. This CDR3 contains 14 residues. Trimming shortened V by 5 bases and J by 3 bases, and 10 bases separated the two germline ends. Germline V CDR1 and CDR2: MNHEY, SVGEGT. The CDR3 region has the DNA TGTGCCAGCAGTGACGGACAGCCTAATGAAAAACTGTTTTTT. Protein sequence: CASSDGQPNEKLFF.

The chain recombines TRBV20-1 with TRBJ1-5; perhaps TRBD1 as D (6 bases). This CDR3 comprises 13 residues. From germline, CDR1 is DFQATT and CDR2 SNEGSKA (reference sequence). Trimming cost V 3 bases and J 8 bases, with 14 bases left between them. The CDR3 is CSASGQLQEPQHF. CDR3 DNA sequence: TGCAGTGCTAGTGGACAGCTGCAAGAGCCCCAGCATTTT.